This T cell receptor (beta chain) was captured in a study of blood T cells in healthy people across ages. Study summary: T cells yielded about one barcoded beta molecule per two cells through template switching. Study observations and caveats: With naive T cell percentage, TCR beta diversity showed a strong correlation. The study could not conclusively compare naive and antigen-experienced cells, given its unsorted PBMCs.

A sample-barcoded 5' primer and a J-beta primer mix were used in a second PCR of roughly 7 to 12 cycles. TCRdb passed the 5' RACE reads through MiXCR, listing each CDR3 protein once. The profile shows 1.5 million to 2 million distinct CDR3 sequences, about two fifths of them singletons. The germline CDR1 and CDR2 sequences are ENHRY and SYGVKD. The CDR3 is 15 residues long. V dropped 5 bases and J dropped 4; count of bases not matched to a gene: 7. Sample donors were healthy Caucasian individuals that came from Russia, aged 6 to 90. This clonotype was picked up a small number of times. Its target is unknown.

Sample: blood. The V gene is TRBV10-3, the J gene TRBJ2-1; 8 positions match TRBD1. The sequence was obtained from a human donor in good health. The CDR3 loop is CAISIRTGQYNEQFF. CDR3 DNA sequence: TGTGCCATCAGTATTAGGACAGGGCAATACAATGAGCAGTTCTTC.